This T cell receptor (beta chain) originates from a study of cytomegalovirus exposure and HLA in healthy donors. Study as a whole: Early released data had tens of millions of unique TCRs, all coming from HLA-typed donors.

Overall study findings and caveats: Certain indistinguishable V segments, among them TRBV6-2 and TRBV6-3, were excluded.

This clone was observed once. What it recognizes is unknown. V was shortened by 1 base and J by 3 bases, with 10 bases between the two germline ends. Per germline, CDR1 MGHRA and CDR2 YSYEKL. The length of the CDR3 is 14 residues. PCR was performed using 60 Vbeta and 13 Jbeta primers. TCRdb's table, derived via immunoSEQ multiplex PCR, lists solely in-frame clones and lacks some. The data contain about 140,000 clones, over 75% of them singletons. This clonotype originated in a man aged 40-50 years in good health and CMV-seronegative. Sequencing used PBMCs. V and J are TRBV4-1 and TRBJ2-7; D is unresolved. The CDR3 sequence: CASSQGGSLYEQYF. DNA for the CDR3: TGCGCCAGCAGCCAAGGTGGCTCGCTCTACGAGCAGTACTTC.